The T cell receptor beta chain under discussion was sequenced for a study of T cells in Graves' hyperthyroidism and ophthalmopathy (dated by TCRdb to the late 2010s). Study-level background: Peripheral blood was collected at initial diagnosis, before any treatment. After blood sampling, hyperthyroidism patients were treated with methimazole at a starting dose of 30 mg daily, and ophthalmopathy patients were treated with high-dose intravenous methylprednisolone. The paper reports TCR Vbeta CDR3 sequencing of approximately 130 peripheral blood samples: 43 ophthalmopathy, approximately 74 hyperthyroidism and some 17 progressor patients. The 95 to 100 discovery patients were divided at random into training and test sets in a 7:3 ratio. Thyroid tissue and blood T-cell repertoires from about six Graves' hyperthyroidism patients were also compared in the study. To identify TCR V-J signatures that set the groups apart, the researchers used a discovery cohort of approximately 98 patients, made up of 40 to 45 with Graves' ophthalmopathy and around 58 with stable Graves' hyperthyroidism. An independent validation cohort of under 20 hyperthyroidism patients and about 16 patients who later progressed to ophthalmopathy tested prospective prediction of ophthalmopathy. General study outcomes and caveats: In cross-validation, a model built on a 13 V-J signature told ophthalmopathy apart from stable hyperthyroidism with 85% to 90% sensitivity and around 83% specificity, and in testing the same model reached 80%/75%. No statistical method was used to set the sample size in advance, and investigators knew the group allocation. Most expanded thyroid clonotypes (frequency above 0.001) were also detected in blood, suggesting blood repertoires may reflect thyroid immune responses. During validation, the model predicted progression to ophthalmopathy a median of approximately six months ahead of onset, with 70.59% sensitivity and about 75% specificity.

Stable Graves' hyperthyroidism was defined as no progression to ophthalmopathy during 18 months of follow-up. Hyperthyroidism patients were newly diagnosed, with disease duration under 2 months, and aged 18 to 65 years. The study excluded patients with uncontrolled infections, other autoimmune diseases, pregnancy or lactation. Diagnoses were established on the basis of clinical symptoms, serum thyroxine and TRAb, thyroid ultrasound, and orbital computed tomography. Ficoll-Paque density gradient centrifugation was used to isolate PBMCs from 8 to 10 ml of fresh peripheral blood. Total RNA was extracted using Trizol reagent, and RNA quality was assessed on an Agilent 2100 Bioanalyzer. Compared with germline, V lacks 5 bases and J lacks 5 bases; bases without a gene match: 11. CDR1 and CDR2 are read off the germline V gene as KGHSH and LQKENI. There are 17 amino acids in the CDR3, from cysteine to phenylalanine inclusive. Of all the DNA, just the CDR3 is kept, 51 bases in frame from base 1.

Amplification of TCR beta CDR3 regions was carried out from RNA transcripts. A first-round RT-PCR of the TCR CDR3 used the HTBI primer set with the Qiagen OneStep RT-PCR kit. Libraries were constructed in a second round of multiplex PCR, after which size selection and purification were carried out. Sequencing of the libraries was done on an Illumina HiSeq2000 using paired-end 100 bp reads. The study's own analysis went as follows. Raw data were processed with SOAPnuke, discarding reads with adapters, uncalled bases, mean Phred below 15, or no exact constant-primer or identifier match. COPE v1.2.5 was used to merge high-quality paired reads, and clonotypes were defined as unique nucleotide sequences. MiTCR v1.1 was used to align clonotypes to the IMGT TRBV, TRBD and TRBJ reference segments. The analysis was restricted to V-J combinations with a frequency above 0.0001, which together covered 99% to 99.2% of the repertoires. A TCS score was defined as the ratio of F50 (clonal expansion) to E x V (chaos), with BLOSUM62-based TCRdist applied between CDR3 peptides within each V-J. Welch's t-statistics and random forest reduced roughly 540 V-J features to about 12, which were used in a naive Bayes classifier (R e1071). TCRdb applied fastp at Q25 and MiXCR to the public reads, then kept only in-frame beta chains. Entries are consolidated by CDR3 protein sequence, retaining the most common genes and DNA. The V and J calls come from TCRdb's annotation, not from the publication. The sample table contains some 690,000 distinct CDR3 sequences; only one count was recorded for 15% to 20% of them. The top ten constitute 15% to 17% of the sample.

About this clonotype: The target of this receptor is not known. Base qualities are not at hand, and no much larger clone is one base apart.

Recombination connected TRBV18 to TRBJ2-1; 11 bases in between match TRBD2. The specimen was blood. This sequence was found in a man between 45 and 60 years old with Graves' hyperthyroidism. The CDR3 here reads CASSTISPGLADNEQFF. The DNA sequence follows: TGTGCCAGCTCAACTATTTCTCCGGGACTAGCGGACAATGAGCAGTTCTTC.